This T cell receptor (beta chain) was identified in a study of CD8 T cells in Susac syndrome. In regard to this clonotype: The antigen is undetermined.

RNA, at about 0.5 to 1 ug, was reverse transcribed with random hexamers. The TCR beta CDR3 was amplified by immunoSEQ multiplex PCR across 54 Vbeta, 13 Jbeta. TCRdb passed the immunoSEQ multiplex PCR reads through MiXCR, listing each CDR3 protein once. This sample has 90,000 to 150,000 distinct CDR3 sequences; roughly 92% occur once, and the top ten carry roughly 0.095%. Study-level points and caveats: The study conceded that relatively few individuals underwent its TCR sequencing and HLA analysis.

The germline V and J ends were trimmed by 5 bases and 0 bases, with 23 bases remaining between them. The CDR3 is made up of 18 amino acids. Germline CDR1 reads SGHTA; CDR2 reads FQGTGA. The sequence came from a human donor in good health. Material for sequencing was CD4+ T cells from PBMCs. The V and J genes are TRBV7-3 and TRBJ2-7, with D maybe TRBD1 (5 bases). CDR3 in DNA: TGTGCCAGCAGCCACGCTGAACTCGACAGTCCCTTCTCCTACGAGCAGTACTTC. Amino acids: CASSHAELDSPFSYEQYF.